The 8 T cell receptor beta chains listed next were all sequenced from one sample in a study of T cells after yellow fever vaccination. TCRdb independently ran MiXCR on the 5' RACE reads; one entry per CDR3 protein. Of 200,000 to 300,000 distinct CDR3 sequences in the sample, over 10% were seen once. The sequences come from CD4+ T cells sorted from PBMCs, collected 45 days after the yellow fever booster vaccination. The receptor source for this set is a man younger than 45 who received the YFV17D yellow fever vaccine.

This clonotype showed up just a few times. The V and J genes are TRBV5-1 and TRBJ2-7; D possibly corresponds to TRBD1 (7 bases). This CDR3 has 13 residues. The V and J ends lost 3 bases and 4 bases respectively, with 11 bases between them. Looked up from germline, CDR1 is SGHRS and CDR2 is YFSETQ. The CDR3 region is CASSWGDRYEQYF. The CDR3 bases are TGCGCCAGCAGCTGGGGGGACAGATACGAGCAGTACTTC.

The chain recombines TRBV28 with TRBJ2-1; no clear D. Per the germline V gene, CDR1 is MDHEN and CDR2 is SYDVKM. The CDR3 length is 12 residues. V lost 2 bases and J 10 bases, leaving 9 bases between the germline ends. The CDR3 loop reads CASSLGSWEQFF. The CDR3 DNA reads TGTGCCAGCAGTTTAGGTAGCTGGGAGCAGTTCTTC.

The table lists this clonotype with a few counts. This chain uses TRBV29-1 with TRBJ2-1, with 7 nucleotides matching TRBD2. Germline V gene sequence: CDR1 SQVTM, CDR2 ANQGSEA. The CDR3 contains 15 residues. The junction had 8 bases not matched to a gene; V was cut back by 5 bases and J by 1 base. The CDR3 spells CSVTVAGVSYNEQFF. Written as DNA, the CDR3 is TGCAGCGTTACCGTGGCGGGAGTTTCCTACAATGAGCAGTTCTTC.

This rearrangement joins TRBV5-6 to TRBJ2-2, with 12 bases aligning to TRBD1. Germline-derived CDR1 and CDR2 are SGHDT and YYEEEE. V lost 3 bases and J lost 3; bases outside the gene matches: 3. This CDR3 has 16 residues. CDR3 nucleotides: TGTGCCAGCAGCTCGGGACAGGGGGCCTACACCGGGGAGCTGTTTTTT. Translation: CASSSGQGAYTGELFF. The entire variable domain, with the rest obtained from reference TRBV5-6 and TRBJ2-2, is as follows: DAGVTQSPTHLIKTRGQQVTLRCSPKSGHDTVSWYQQALGQGPQFIFQYYEEEERQRGNFPDRFSGHQFPNYSSELNVNALLLGDSALYLCASSSGQGAYTGELFFGEGSRLTVL.

CDR3 DNA: TGTGCCAGCAGCTTAAATACAGCGTCTGAAGCTTTCTTT. Protein product: CASSLNTASEAFF. V usage is TRBV7-2 and J usage is TRBJ1-1; D is ambiguous. Per germline, CDR1 SGHTA and CDR2 FQGNSA. The CDR3 is 13 residues long. V lost 2 bases, J lost 6 bases, and 10 bases lay in between. Full variable domain (outside the CDR3, taken from reference TRBV7-2 and TRBJ1-1): GAGVSQSPSNKVTEKGKDVELRCDPISGHTALYWYRQSLGQGLEFLIYFQGNSAPDKSGLPSDRFSAERTGGSVSTLTIQRTQQEDSAVYLCASSLNTASEAFFGQGTRLTVV.

The genes are TRBV11-2 and TRBJ2-5, with D maybe TRBD1 (6 bases). Germline CDR1 is SGHAT and CDR2 is FQNNGV. Trimming shortened V by 6 bases and J by 5 bases, and 19 bases separated the two germline ends. This CDR3 has 15 amino acids. The CDR3 region has the DNA TGTGCCAGCAGACGACCGGGACACCCGAGGGAGACCCAGTACTTC. This translates into CASRRPGHPRETQYF. The full variable domain, with the rest looked up from reference TRBV11-2 and TRBJ2-5, is EAGVAQSPRYKIIEKRQSVAFWCNPISGHATLYWYQQILGQGPKLLIQFQNNGVVDDSQLPKDRFSAERLKGVDSTLKIQPAKLEDSAVYLCASRRPGHPRETQYFGPGTRLLVL.

This clonotype has just a few counts. The rearrangement uses TRBV7-2 and TRBJ2-3, with TRBD2 matching 8 bases. V lost 4 bases to trimming and J lost 2 bases; unmatched junction nucleotides: 5. The CDR3 runs to 15 residues. CDR1 and CDR2 (germline): SGHTA, FQGNSA. In DNA, the CDR3 is TGTGCCAGCAGCTCTCGGACTAGCTCCACAGATACGCAGTATTTT. It translates to CASSSRTSSTDTQYF.

The sample holds a few counts of this clonotype. V and J are TRBV12-3 or TRBV12-4 and TRBJ2-6; D is undetermined. Trimming left V 4 bases short and J 0 bases short, with 4 bases between. CDR3 length: 14 residues. The CDR3 nucleotides are TGTGCCAGCAGTTCCATCTCTGGGGCCAACGTCCTGACTTTC. This encodes CASSSISGANVLTF.